These T cell receptor beta chains were read from a single sample in a study of blood T cell repertoires in COVID-19. Clones were sequenced by immunoSEQ multiplex PCR, and TCRdb holds only the in-frame ones, with some missing. The data show 350,000 to 450,000 clones, roughly nine tenths seen once. Sequencing used PBMCs or T cells enriched from blood (not recorded which). These receptors were obtained from a woman aged 40 to 49 who had been exposed to COVID-19. Each CDR3 is given with its conserved first and last residue. Fields, in order: D gene, V gene, J gene, clone size, CDR3 protein, CDR3 DNA. The D gene is left open where the match is weak. A clone size is listed for some rows: how often the clone was seen (once, few, many), or a class if it is expanded.

-	TRBV3-1/TRBV3-2	TRBJ1-2	-	CASSQKRQYGYTF	TGTGCCAGCAGCCAAAAGAGGCAGTATGGCTACACCTTC
-	TRBV6-5	TRBJ2-7	-	CATGNPSYEQYF	TGTGCCACAGGGAATCCTTCCTACGAGCAGTACTTC
-	TRBV5-4	TRBJ2-7	few	CASSTGLFGPYEQYF	TGTGCCAGCAGCACCGGACTGTTCGGCCCCTACGAGCAGTACTTC
-	TRBV19	TRBJ1-1	-	CASSIPTVNFLNTEAFF	TGTGCCAGTAGTATCCCCACGGTTAACTTTTTGAACACTGAAGCTTTCTTT
-	TRBV30	TRBJ1-4	-	CAWSVPTGTNEKLFF	TGTGCCTGGAGTGTACCGACAGGCACTAATGAAAAACTGTTTTTT
-	TRBV9	TRBJ1-3	once	CASSEGQGRNTIYF	TGTGCCAGCAGCGAGGGGCAGGGAAGAAACACCATATATTTT
-	TRBV29-1	TRBJ1-2	-	CSAPDGGYGYTF	TGCAGCGCTCCGGACGGGGGGTATGGCTACACCTTC
-	TRBV30	TRBJ2-1	-	CAWSWGLRDEQFF	TGTGCCTGGAGTTGGGGGCTTAGGGATGAGCAGTTCTTC
TRBD1	TRBV5-1	TRBJ2-7	-	CASSPGQGFRIYEQYF	TGCGCCAGCAGCCCGGGACAGGGCTTCCGAATCTACGAGCAGTACTTC
TRBD2	TRBV24-1	TRBJ2-1	-	CATSDGTSGGSNEQFF	TGTGCCACCAGTGATGGGACTAGCGGGGGTAGCAATGAGCAGTTCTTC
-	TRBV6-2/TRBV6-3	TRBJ2-1	-	CASSSVLNEQFF	TGTGCCAGCAGTTCGGTTTTGAATGAGCAGTTCTTC
TRBD1	TRBV14	TRBJ2-1	-	CASSLRTGAYNEQFF	TGTGCCAGCAGTTTAAGGACAGGGGCCTACAATGAGCAGTTCTTC
-	TRBV11-3	TRBJ1-1	-	CASSYRVNTEAFF	TGTGCCAGCAGCTACAGGGTGAACACTGAAGCTTTCTTT
TRBD1	TRBV15	TRBJ1-1	-	CATSRDRLIMNTEAFF	TGTGCCACCAGCAGGGACAGGCTTATTATGAACACTGAAGCTTTCTTT
-	TRBV10-2	TRBJ1-1	-	CASSESYDSMNTEAFF	TGCGCCAGCAGTGAGTCGTATGACAGTATGAACACTGAAGCTTTCTTT
TRBD1	TRBV11-1	TRBJ1-2	-	CASSLGGQGNYGYTF	TGTGCCAGCAGCTTAGGAGGACAGGGGAACTATGGCTACACCTTC
-	TRBV3-1/TRBV3-2	TRBJ1-1	-	CASSQNLDRQNEAFF	TGTGCCAGCAGCCAAAACTTGGACAGACAAAACGAAGCTTTCTTT
TRBD1	TRBV15	TRBJ1-4	-	CATETGEGEKLFF	TGTGCCACCGAGACAGGGGAGGGAGAAAAACTGTTTTTT
TRBD2	TRBV2	TRBJ2-1	few	CASLGLAGANSYNEQFF	TGTGCCAGCTTGGGACTAGCGGGAGCTAACTCCTACAATGAGCAGTTCTTC
TRBD2	TRBV6-1	TRBJ2-6	-	CASSEFGGGTGANVLTF	TGTGCCAGCAGTGAGTTTGGCGGGGGTACTGGGGCCAACGTCCTGACTTTC
TRBD2	TRBV5-1	TRBJ2-5	-	CASSVTKSGGPGETQYF	TGCGCCAGCAGCGTTACCAAGTCGGGGGGACCGGGAGAGACCCAGTACTTC
-	TRBV5-1	TRBJ2-5	-	CASSLGSSVETQYF	TGCGCCAGCAGCTTGGGAAGTAGCGTCGAGACCCAGTACTTC
TRBD1	TRBV30	TRBJ2-3	-	CAWTTSLRHRGTGTDTQYF	TGTGCCTGGACTACCAGCCTCCGCCACAGGGGGACTGGCACAGATACGCAGTATTTT
-	TRBV5-6	TRBJ2-1	-	CASSLVASRALARSGVQFF	TGTGCCAGCAGCTTGGTTGCCAGCCGAGCACTAGCCCGTTCGGGCGTGCAGTTCTTC
-	TRBV5-5	TRBJ1-4	-	CASSLVASGGTKNEKLFF	TGTGCCAGCAGCTTGGTGGCCTCGGGGGGCACGAAAAATGAAAAACTGTTTTTT
TRBD1	TRBV3-1/TRBV3-2	TRBJ2-7	many	CASSLGQGSYEQYF	TGTGCCAGCAGCCTAGGACAGGGTTCCTACGAGCAGTACTTC
TRBD1	TRBV7-2	TRBJ1-6	-	CASSLGGTGQYSPLHF	TGTGCCAGCAGCTTAGGAGGGACAGGGCAGTATTCACCCCTCCACTTT
TRBD1	TRBV7-6	TRBJ1-4	-	CASSLDYRGNEKLFF	TGTGCCAGCAGCTTAGATTACAGGGGTAATGAAAAACTGTTTTTT
-	TRBV6-5	TRBJ2-3	-	CASSYGPRGDTQYF	TGTGCCAGCAGTTACGGGCCCAGGGGAGATACGCAGTATTTT
TRBD1	TRBV28	TRBJ2-7	-	CATLDRASYEQYF	TGTGCCACCCTAGACAGGGCCTCCTACGAGCAGTACTTC
TRBD1	TRBV19	TRBJ2-3	once	CASRRQGATDTQYF	TGTGCCAGTAGAAGACAGGGCGCCACAGATACGCAGTATTTT
-	TRBV4-3	TRBJ1-4	-	CASSKARGATNEKLFF	TGCGCCAGCAGCAAAGCACGGGGGGCAACTAATGAAAAACTGTTTTTT
TRBD1	TRBV7-2	TRBJ1-6	-	CASSPGRGRGPGALHF	TGTGCCAGCAGCCCTGGGCGGGGCAGGGGGCCCGGAGCCCTCCACTTT
-	TRBV19	TRBJ1-1	-	CASSPPQGKAFF	TGTGCCAGTAGTCCACCGCAGGGTAAAGCTTTCTTT
-	TRBV15	TRBJ1-1	many	CATSREPDMNTEAFF	TGTGCCACCAGCAGAGAGCCAGATATGAACACTGAAGCTTTCTTT
TRBD1	TRBV10-3	TRBJ1-4	-	CAISDPGGGVGEKLFF	TGTGCCATCAGTGACCCCGGAGGGGGCGTAGGTGAAAAACTGTTTTTT
-	TRBV5-1	TRBJ1-1	-	CASSDYRVDRTEAFF	TGCGCCAGCAGCGATTACAGGGTAGATCGGACTGAAGCTTTCTTT
-	TRBV14	TRBJ1-2	-	CASSQQGRDGYTF	TGTGCCAGCAGCCAACAGGGGAGGGATGGCTACACCTTC
-	TRBV19	TRBJ1-2	-	CASSRQIATGYTF	TGTGCCAGTAGTAGACAGATCGCAACTGGCTACACCTTC
TRBD2	TRBV30	TRBJ2-1	few	CAWSVLAGGSYNEQFF	TGTGCCTGGAGTGTACTAGCGGGAGGCTCCTACAATGAGCAGTTCTTC
-	TRBV12-3/TRBV12-4	TRBJ2-5	-	CASSIRRETQYF	TGTGCCAGCAGCATCCGGAGAGAGACCCAGTACTTC